This T cell receptor beta chain was profiled in a study of regulatory T cells in long-lasting Graves disease. Study summary: Less than 3 months of antithyroid drugs had been taken by newly diagnosed Graves' patients.

In this sample, this clonotype turned up many times. HTBI primers from iRepertoire and Arm-PCR of CDR3 regions yielded the TCR beta libraries. TCRdb passed the multiplex PCR reads through MiXCR, listing each CDR3 protein once. Of 400,000 to 500,000 distinct CDR3 sequences listed, approximately 16% were seen once; the top ten hold around a quarter. V gave up 7 bases and J gave up 6 bases, with 16 bases separating them. The CDR3 spans 14 residues. CDR1 MNHNS and CDR2 SASEGT come from the germline V gene. Time point in this sample: newly diagnosed GD, antithyroid drugs for less than 3 months. Construction of the TCR library relied on RNA isolated from PBMCs. The same sample was also studied in work on T cells in Graves' hyperthyroidism and ophthalmopathy. Per that study: Calling Graves' hyperthyroidism stable meant ophthalmopathy did not progress within 18 months. Ophthalmopathy was told apart from stable hyperthyroidism by a 13 V-J model. The model's output predicted ophthalmopathy at a median of approximately 6.5 months prior to onset.

The V and J genes are TRBV6-1 and TRBJ2-4; D may be TRBD1 or TRBD2 (7 bases each). The input for sequencing was peripheral blood mononuclear cells (PBMCs), taken at new diagnosis, from a patient treated with antithyroid drugs. The clonotype was recovered from a woman between 18 and 30 years old with Graves disease. Written as DNA, the CDR3 is TGTGCCAGCACGACCAGGGGGGAGGGAAACATTCAGTACTTC. This gives the protein CASTTRGEGNIQYF.